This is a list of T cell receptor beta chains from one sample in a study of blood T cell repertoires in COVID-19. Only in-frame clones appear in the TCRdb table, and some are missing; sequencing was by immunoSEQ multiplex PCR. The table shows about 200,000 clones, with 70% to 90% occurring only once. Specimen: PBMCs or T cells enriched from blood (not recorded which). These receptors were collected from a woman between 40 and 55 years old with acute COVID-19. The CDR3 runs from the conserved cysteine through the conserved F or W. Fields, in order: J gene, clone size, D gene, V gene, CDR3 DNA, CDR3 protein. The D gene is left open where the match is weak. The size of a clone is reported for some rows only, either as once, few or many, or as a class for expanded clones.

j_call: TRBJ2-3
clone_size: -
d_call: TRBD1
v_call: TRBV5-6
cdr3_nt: TGTGCCAGCAGCGGGGACAGGGGCGCAGATACGCAGTATTTT
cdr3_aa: CASSGDRGADTQYF

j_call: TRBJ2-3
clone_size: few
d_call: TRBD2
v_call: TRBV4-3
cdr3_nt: TGCGCCAGCAGCCAGCACCTAGCGGGAGGACTATCAGGGGTCCGCACAGATACGCAGTATTTT
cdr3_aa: CASSQHLAGGLSGVRTDTQYF

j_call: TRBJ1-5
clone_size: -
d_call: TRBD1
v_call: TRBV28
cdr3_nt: TGTGCCATCGGACAGGGTGGTTCTGGCAATCAGCCCCAGCATTTT
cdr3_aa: CAIGQGGSGNQPQHF

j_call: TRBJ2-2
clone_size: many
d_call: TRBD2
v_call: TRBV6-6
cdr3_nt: TGTGCCAGCAGTCGACAGCGGGAGGCGAACACCGGGGAGCTGTTTTTT
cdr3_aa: CASSRQREANTGELFF

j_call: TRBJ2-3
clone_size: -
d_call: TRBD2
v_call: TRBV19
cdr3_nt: TGTGCCAGTAGTATAGATTTGGGGCTAGCGGGAGCAGATACGCAGTATTTT
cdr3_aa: CASSIDLGLAGADTQYF

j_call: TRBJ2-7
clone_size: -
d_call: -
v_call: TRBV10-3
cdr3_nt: TGTGCCATCAGTGACTCCCTCTCCTACGAGCAGTACTTC
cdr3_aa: CAISDSLSYEQYF

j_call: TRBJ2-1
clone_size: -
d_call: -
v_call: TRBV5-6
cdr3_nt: TGTGCCAGCAGCTTCCCGAGAACGGTCTACAATGAGCAGTTCTTC
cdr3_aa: CASSFPRTVYNEQFF

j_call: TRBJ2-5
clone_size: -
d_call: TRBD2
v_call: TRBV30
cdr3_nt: TGTGCCTCCGCCATACTAGCGGGAGGGCTCGAGACCCAGTACTTC
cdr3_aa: CASAILAGGLETQYF

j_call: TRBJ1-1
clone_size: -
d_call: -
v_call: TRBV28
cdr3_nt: TGTGCCAGCAGTACTTACAGGGTGAACACTGAAGCTTTCTTT
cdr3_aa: CASSTYRVNTEAFF

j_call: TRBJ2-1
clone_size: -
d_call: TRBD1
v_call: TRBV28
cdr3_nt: TGTGCCGGAGGACAGGGGTCCGGCTACAATGAGCAGTTCTTC
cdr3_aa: CAGGQGSGYNEQFF

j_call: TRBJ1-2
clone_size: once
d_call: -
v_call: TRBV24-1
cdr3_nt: TGTGCCACCTCACAGGGATGGGGTGGCTACACCTTC
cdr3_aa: CATSQGWGGYTF

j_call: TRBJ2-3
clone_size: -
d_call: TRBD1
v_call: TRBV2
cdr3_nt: TGTGCCAGCTCCGGACAGGGAGTTCCAGATACGCAGTATTTT
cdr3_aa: CASSGQGVPDTQYF

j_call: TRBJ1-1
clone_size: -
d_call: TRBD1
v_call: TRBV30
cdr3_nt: TGTGCTCTAACAGGGGCGGCGGAAGCTTTCTTT
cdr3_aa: CALTGAAEAFF

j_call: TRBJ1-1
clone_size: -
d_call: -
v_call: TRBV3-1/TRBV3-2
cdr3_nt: TGTGCCAGCAGCCAAGGACAGTGGAAGAACACTGAAGCTTTCTTT
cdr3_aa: CASSQGQWKNTEAFF

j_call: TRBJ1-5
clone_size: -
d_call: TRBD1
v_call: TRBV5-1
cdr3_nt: TGCGCCAGCAGGGGGGACAGGGGGACGCCCCAGCATTTT
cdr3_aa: CASRGDRGTPQHF

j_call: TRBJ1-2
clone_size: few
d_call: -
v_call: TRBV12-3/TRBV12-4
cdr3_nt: TGTGCCAGCAGTTTTGGCACCAACTATGGCTACACCTTC
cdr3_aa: CASSFGTNYGYTF

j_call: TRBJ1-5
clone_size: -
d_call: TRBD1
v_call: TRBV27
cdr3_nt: TGTGCCAGCAGTCTCGGGACAGGGGATCAGCCCCAGCATTTT
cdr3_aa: CASSLGTGDQPQHF

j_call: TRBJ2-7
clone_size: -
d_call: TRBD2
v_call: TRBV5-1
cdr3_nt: TGCGCCAGCAGCTTGGGCGAGGGAGGGATCTCCTACGAGCAGTACTTC
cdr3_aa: CASSLGEGGISYEQYF

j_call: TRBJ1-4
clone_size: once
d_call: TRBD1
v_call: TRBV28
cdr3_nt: TGTGCCAGCAGTTCAATCCGACAGGGGGCTGATGAAAAACTGTTTTTT
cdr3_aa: CASSSIRQGADEKLFF

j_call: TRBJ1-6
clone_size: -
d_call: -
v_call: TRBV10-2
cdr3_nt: TGCGCCTCAGCCCGGGAAAGGAATTCACCCCTCCACTTT
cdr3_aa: CASARERNSPLHF

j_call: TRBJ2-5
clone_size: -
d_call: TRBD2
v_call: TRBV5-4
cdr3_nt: TGTGCCAGCAGCCGGGGGATGGACGGGAGGGCCGCGAGGGCCCAGTACTTC
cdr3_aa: CASSRGMDGRAARAQYF

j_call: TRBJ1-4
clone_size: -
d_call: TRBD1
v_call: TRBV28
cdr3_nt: TGTGCCAGCAGCAACACAGGGGTCGCAACTAATGAAAAACTGTTTTTT
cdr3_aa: CASSNTGVATNEKLFF

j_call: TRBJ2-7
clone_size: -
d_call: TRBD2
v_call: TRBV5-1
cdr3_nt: TGCGCCAGCAAGGTCAGCGGGAGTAGAGCCTACGAGCAGTACTTC
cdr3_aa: CASKVSGSRAYEQYF

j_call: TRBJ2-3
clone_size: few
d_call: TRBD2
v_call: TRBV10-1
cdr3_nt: TGCGCCAGCAGACCCGGGACTAGCTCTACAGATACGCAGTATTTT
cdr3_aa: CASRPGTSSTDTQYF

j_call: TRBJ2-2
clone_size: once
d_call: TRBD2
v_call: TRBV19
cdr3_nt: TGTGCCAGTAGAGTATCCCCATTTTCGGGGGGTAGCACCGGGGAGCTGTTTTTT
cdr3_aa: CASRVSPFSGGSTGELFF

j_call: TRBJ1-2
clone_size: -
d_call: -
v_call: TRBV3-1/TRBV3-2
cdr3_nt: TGTGCCAGCAGCCAACAGACAGGCAGCGGCGGCTACACCTTC
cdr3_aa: CASSQQTGSGGYTF

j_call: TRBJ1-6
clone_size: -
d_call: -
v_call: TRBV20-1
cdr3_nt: TGCAGTGCTAGTGGGGGCTTTAATTCACCCCTCCACTTT
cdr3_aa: CSASGGFNSPLHF

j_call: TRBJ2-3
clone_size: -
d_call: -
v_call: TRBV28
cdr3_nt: TGTGCCAGCACTCCGAGGAGGGATACGCAGTATTTT
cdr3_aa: CASTPRRDTQYF